A selection of T cell receptor beta chains follows, all from one sample in a study of blood T cell repertoires in COVID-19. The assay was immunoSEQ multiplex PCR, and TCRdb's table has in-frame clones only and misses some. The sample has fewer than 200,000 clones, 82% seen once; the top ten hold under 6.5%. The source material was PBMCs or T cells enriched from blood (not recorded which). Receptors were obtained from a woman aged 60 to 75 with acute COVID-19. The CDR3 runs from the conserved cysteine through the conserved F or W. The D gene is left open where the match is weak. A clone size is listed for some rows: how often the clone was seen (once, few, many), or a class if it is expanded.

clone_size j_call v_call d_call cdr3_aa cdr3_nt
few TRBJ1-2 TRBV5-6 TRBD1 CASSLGPGTGIYGYTF TGTGCCAGCAGCTTGGGTCCTGGGACAGGGATCTATGGCTACACCTTC
. TRBJ1-5 TRBV6-4 . CASSPMAGDQPQHF TGTGCCAGCAGCCCCATGGCAGGGGATCAGCCCCAGCATTTT
. TRBJ1-1 TRBV18 TRBD1 CASSQRTGYTEAFF TGTGCCAGCTCACAGCGGACAGGGTACACTGAAGCTTTCTTT
. TRBJ2-3 TRBV29-1 . CSVEEGTDTQYF TGCAGCGTTGAGGAGGGTACAGATACGCAGTATTTT
. TRBJ1-1 TRBV27 . CASGGTEAFF TGTGCCAGCGGAGGGACTGAAGCTTTCTTT
. TRBJ1-2 TRBV5-1 TRBD1 CASSLSGDSQGGYTF TGCGCCAGCAGCTTGAGTGGGGACAGTCAGGGTGGCTACACCTTC
. TRBJ1-5 TRBV5-1 . CASSSDGQPNQPQHF TGCGCCAGCAGCTCGGATGGACAGCCTAATCAGCCCCAGCATTTT
. TRBJ1-2 TRBV7-2 . CASSSSRGGYTF TGTGCCAGCAGCTCCTCCAGGGGCGGCTACACCTTC
. TRBJ2-3 TRBV28 TRBD1 CASTTGQGTDTQYF TGTGCCAGCACCACGGGACAGGGGACAGATACGCAGTATTTT
. TRBJ2-5 TRBV3-1/TRBV3-2 TRBD1 CASSFSGGPETQYF TGTGCCAGCAGCTTCTCAGGGGGCCCAGAGACCCAGTACTTC
. TRBJ1-1 TRBV11-3 . CASSLGRANTEAFF TGTGCCAGCAGCTTAGGGAGGGCCAACACTGAAGCTTTCTTT
many TRBJ2-4 TRBV18 TRBD1 CASSTRQGPRDIQYF TGTGCCAGCTCAACACGACAGGGGCCCAGAGACATTCAGTACTTC
. TRBJ1-3 TRBV6-2/TRBV6-3 . CASSFSSGNTIYF TGTGCCAGCAGTTTCAGTTCTGGAAACACCATATATTTT
. TRBJ1-1 TRBV5-1 . CASSFRGSTEAFF TGCGCCAGCAGCTTTCGGGGATCCACTGAAGCTTTCTTT
. TRBJ1-2 TRBV5-1 . CASSLAGGLGDGYTF TGCGCCAGCAGCTTGGCCGGTGGGCTCGGGGATGGCTACACCTTC
. TRBJ1-5 TRBV28 TRBD1 CASSPQQGFRQPQHF TGTGCCAGCAGCCCTCAACAGGGGTTCCGTCAGCCCCAGCATTTT
many TRBJ1-1 TRBV5-5 . CASSLVGGINTEAFF TGTGCCAGCAGCTTGGTAGGAGGGATAAACACTGAAGCTTTCTTT
. TRBJ2-3 TRBV3-1/TRBV3-2 TRBD2 CASSPGLAGGPNTDTQYF TGTGCCAGCAGCCCGGGACTAGCGGGAGGGCCGAACACAGATACGCAGTATTTT
. TRBJ1-5 TRBV10-2 . CASSAGNQPQHF TGCGCCAGCAGTGCGGGGAATCAGCCCCAGCATTTT
. TRBJ2-2 TRBV9 . CASSVASGHGTGELFF TGTGCCAGCAGCGTAGCTTCAGGCCATGGAACCGGGGAGCTGTTTTTT
. TRBJ2-7 TRBV11-3 TRBD1 CASSQGGTGSSYEQYF TGTGCCAGCAGCCAAGGGGGGACAGGTAGCTCCTACGAGCAGTACTTC
. TRBJ1-6 TRBV6-2/TRBV6-3 . CASSFDLNSPLHF TGTGCCAGCAGTTTCGACTTGAATTCACCCCTCCACTTT
few TRBJ1-2 TRBV6-2/TRBV6-3 . CASSSADSGGYTF TGTGCCAGCAGTTCCGCCGACTCGGGAGGCTACACCTTC
. TRBJ1-2 TRBV7-8 TRBD1 CASSLAGQETNYGYTF TGTGCCAGCAGCTTAGCGGGACAGGAAACTAACTATGGCTACACCTTC
. TRBJ2-3 TRBV2 TRBD2 CASSLAPGGIDTQYF TGTGCCAGCAGTCTGGCCCCGGGGGGGATAGATACGCAGTATTTT
. TRBJ1-2 TRBV28 TRBD1 CASSLAGGLYGYTF TGTGCCAGCAGCCTGGCAGGGGGCCTCTATGGCTACACCTTC
. TRBJ1-2 TRBV28 TRBD1 CASRTGNYGYTF TGTGCCAGCAGGACAGGGAACTATGGCTACACCTTC
. TRBJ2-6 TRBV27 . CASSFGEGTGANVLTF .
. TRBJ1-1 TRBV11-2 . CASSSRGGTEAFF TGTGCCAGCAGCTCCAGGGGAGGGACTGAAGCTTTCTTT
. TRBJ2-6 TRBV29-1 TRBD1 CSVIQGSGANVLTF TGCAGCGTGATACAGGGGTCTGGGGCCAACGTCCTGACTTTC
many TRBJ2-1 TRBV27 TRBD2 CASRGSGGYYNEQFF TGTGCCAGCAGGGGTAGCGGGGGGTACTACAATGAGCAGTTCTTC
. TRBJ1-2 TRBV6-5 TRBD1 CASSYPGQGRSGYTF TGTGCCAGCAGTTACCCTGGACAGGGCCGAAGTGGCTACACCTTC
. TRBJ1-2 TRBV27 TRBD1 CASRRTGEKGGYTF TGTGCCAGCAGGCGGACAGGGGAGAAGGGTGGCTACACCTTC